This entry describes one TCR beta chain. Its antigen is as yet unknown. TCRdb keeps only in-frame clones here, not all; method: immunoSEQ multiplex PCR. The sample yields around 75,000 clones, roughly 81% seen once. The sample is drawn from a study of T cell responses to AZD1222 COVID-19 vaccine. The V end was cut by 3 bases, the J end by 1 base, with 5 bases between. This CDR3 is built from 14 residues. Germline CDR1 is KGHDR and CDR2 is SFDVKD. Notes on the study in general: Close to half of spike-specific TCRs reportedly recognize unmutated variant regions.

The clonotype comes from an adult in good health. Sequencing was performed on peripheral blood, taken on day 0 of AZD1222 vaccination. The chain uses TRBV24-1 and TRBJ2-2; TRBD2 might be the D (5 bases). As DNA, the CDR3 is TGTGCCACCAGTGATCGGGGGAACACCGGGGAGCTGTTTTTT. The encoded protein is CATSDRGNTGELFF.